Below are 28 T cell receptor beta chains sequenced from a single sample in a study of human T cells and chemical hapten exposure. The time point here: patch test 1, 2 weeks after DPC sensitization. Treatment: therapeutic diphenylcyclopropenone sensitization with weekly scalp DPC. A single record per CDR3 protein comes from TCRdb applying MiXCR to the RACE reads. The data contain approximately 74,000 distinct CDR3 sequences, 30% to 35% of them singletons. The sequencing used whole blood, collected in connection with sensitization to the hapten diphenylcyclopropenone (DPC). These receptors came from a man aged 40-50 years with alopecia areata. Some clones in this sample may be carry-over from other donors' samples.

This clonotype appeared a single time. V and J are TRBV6-5 and TRBJ1-2, with 9 bases that match TRBD1. Trimming removed 2 bases from V and 3 bases from J; junction bases left unmatched: 4. This CDR3 is 15 amino acids long. Germline CDR1 is MNHEY and CDR2 is SVGAGI. The CDR3 nucleotides are TGTGCCAGCAGTTACGGGACAGGGTCGGACTATGGCTACACCTTC. Its protein is CASSYGTGSDYGYTF.

This clonotype was observed a handful of times. This sequence joins TRBV11-2 and TRBJ1-4; D not certain. Trimming left V 4 bases short and J 8 bases short, with 14 bases between. The CDR3 length is 14 residues. The germline V gene has CDR1 SGHAT and CDR2 FQNNGV. The CDR3 DNA is TGTGCCAGCAGCTCCCGACCCACTACAGAAAAACTGTTTTTT. Translated: CASSSRPTTEKLFF.

This sequence joins TRBV20-1 and TRBJ2-2; D is undetermined. V dropped 6 bases and J dropped 7 bases, with 12 bases sitting between them. The germline V gene has CDR1 DFQATT and CDR2 SNEGSKA (reference sequence). CDR3 length: 12 amino acids. This CDR3 is CSAPRGSGELFF. In DNA, the CDR3 is TGCAGTGCCCCTCGAGGTAGCGGGGAGCTGTTTTTT.

This chain uses TRBV6-6 with TRBJ1-1; possibly TRBD1 for D (6 bases). This CDR3 has 15 amino acids. V was trimmed by 2 bases and J by 0 bases, leaving 10 bases between them. Germline-derived CDR1 and CDR2 are MNHNY and SVGAGI (reference sequence). The CDR3 bases are TGTGCCAGCAGTTACCCCAGGGGCTTGAACACTGAAGCTTTCTTT. Translated: CASSYPRGLNTEAFF.

This clonotype has a handful of counts. J is TRBJ2-1 and V is TRBV5-1, with TRBD2 matching 7 bases. CDR1 is SGHRS and CDR2 is YFSETQ in the germline V gene. Trimming cost V 4 bases and J 2 bases; bases outside gene matches: 12. The CDR3 spans 17 residues. CDR3 loop: CASSPGMGGPTYNEQFF. In nucleotides, the CDR3 is TGCGCCAGCAGCCCTGGGATGGGAGGGCCCACCTACAATGAGCAGTTCTTC.

A single count supports this clonotype. V is TRBV20-1 and J is TRBJ2-7, with TRBD2 matching 11 bases. Germline values: CDR1 DFQATT, CDR2 SNEGSKA (reference sequence). The V segment lost 2 bases and the J segment 7 bases; nucleotides outside the gene matches: 10. CDR3 length: 15 residues. CDR3 loop: CSARPLTSGRGEQYF. CDR3 bases: TGCAGTGCTAGACCCCTCACTAGCGGGAGAGGTGAGCAGTACTTC.

The chain combines TRBV9 with TRBJ2-1; tentatively, D is TRBD1 or TRBD2 (5 bases each). The CDR3 contains 14 residues. V shed 3 bases and J shed 9 bases, with 16 bases lying between them. Per germline, CDR1 SGDLS and CDR2 YYNGEE. The CDR3 DNA reads as TGTGCCAGCAGCGGGGACGGAGAAGGGGTTGAGCAGTTCTTC. As protein: CASSGDGEGVEQFF.

The rearrangement joins TRBV4-2 to TRBJ2-1; TRBD2 matches at 9 bases. V shed 0 bases, J shed 8 bases, and the junction held 2 bases outside the gene matches. The germline V gene has CDR1 LGHNA and CDR2 YNFKEQ. This CDR3 spans 14 amino acids. Here the CDR3 DNA reads TGTGCCAGCAGCCAAGATGCTAGCGGGGATGAGCAGTTCTTC. It is translated as CASSQDASGDEQFF.

The gene calls are TRBV6-5 and TRBJ1-1; D is uncertain. The V gene lost 2 bases and the J gene lost 1 base, with 14 bases spanning the gap. The CDR3 has 16 residues. In germline, CDR1 is MNHEY, CDR2 SVGAGI. The CDR3 DNA sequence: TGTGCCAGCAGTTACCAGTTTGAATTCGGGAACACTGAAGCTTTCTTT. Encoded protein: CASSYQFEFGNTEAFF.

The rearrangement links TRBV11-1 to TRBJ2-7; D gene uncertain. Trimming left V 2 bases short and J 0 bases short, with 8 bases between. Germline values: CDR1 SGHAT, CDR2 FQDESV (reference sequence). This CDR3 is 14 amino acids long. CDR3 amino acids: CASSLTERSYEQYF. The CDR3 bases are TGTGCCAGCAGCTTAACAGAACGCTCCTACGAGCAGTACTTC.

The rearrangement uses TRBV5-3 and TRBJ1-2; 7 bases align to TRBD1. TRBV5-3 has ORF status, its function being uncertain. This CDR3 has 14 residues. The ends lost 3 bases at V and 8 bases at J; junction bases unmatched: 10. CDR3 in amino acids: CARSYAATGNGYTF. CDR3 sequence (DNA): TGTGCCAGAAGCTACGCTGCGACAGGGAACGGCTACACCTTC.

This sequence joins TRBV19 and TRBJ1-2, with TRBD1 as a possible D gene (5 bases). Deletions cut 8 bases from V and 5 bases from J, with 9 bases between. The CDR3 runs to 11 residues. Germline lookup yields CDR1 LNHDA and CDR2 SQIVND (reference sequence). CDR3: CASGASYGYTF. Written as DNA, the CDR3 is TGTGCCAGTGGGGCCTCTTATGGCTACACCTTC.

This clonotype was counted only a few times. The chain employs TRBV7-3 and TRBJ2-5; 11 bases agree with TRBD2. The CDR3 sequence is 18 residues long. CDR1 SGHTA and CDR2 FQGTGA come from the germline V gene. The junction had 12 bases not matched to a gene; V was cut back by 5 bases and J by 1 base. CDR3: CASSAGTSGATGQETQYF. CDR3 nucleotides: TGTGCCAGCAGCGCCGGGACTAGCGGAGCGACCGGCCAAGAGACCCAGTACTTC.

J is TRBJ2-7 and V is TRBV10-1; 8 positions match TRBD1. This CDR3 contains 15 residues. Germline CDR1 is WNHNN and CDR2 is SYGVQD (reference sequence). V lost 4 bases and J lost 2; bases outside the gene matches: 7. This CDR3 reads CASSVRRTGPYEQYF. The CDR3 DNA reads TGCGCCAGCAGTGTGAGGAGGACAGGGCCCTACGAGCAGTACTTC.

This chain uses TRBV7-9 with TRBJ1-2, with D tentatively TRBD1 (5 bases). Trimming took 6 bases from V and 8 from J, leaving 16 bases between them. Per the germline V gene, CDR1 is SEHNR and CDR2 is FQNEAQ (reference sequence). The CDR3 consists of 13 residues. The CDR3 is CASSYNRNRGYTF. CDR3 nucleotide sequence: TGTGCCAGCAGTTACAACAGGAACCGCGGCTACACCTTC.

This clonotype appeared a few times. V is TRBV7-9 and J is TRBJ1-2; D is possibly TRBD1 (6 bases). Germline values: CDR1 SEHNR, CDR2 FQNEAQ (reference sequence). V lost 6 bases and J 2 bases, leaving 10 bases between the germline ends. CDR3 length: 13 amino acids. In DNA, the CDR3 is TGTGCCAGCAGTCACGGACAGAACTATGGCTACACCTTC. Its translation: CASSHGQNYGYTF.

The V gene is TRBV5-1, the J gene TRBJ2-2; no clear D. The V gene lost 4 bases and the J gene lost 7 bases, with 8 bases spanning the gap. The germline V gene encodes CDR1 SGHRS and CDR2 YFSETQ. This CDR3 comprises 12 residues. CDR3 sequence reads: CASSHLNGELFF. The CDR3 DNA reads as TGCGCCAGCAGCCACCTAAACGGGGAGCTGTTTTTT. The full variable domain, with the rest looked up from reference TRBV5-1 and TRBJ2-2, is KAGVTQTPRYLIKTRGQQVTLSCSPISGHRSVSWYQQTPGQGLQFLFEYFSETQRNKGNFPGRFSGRQFSNSRSEMNVSTLELGDSALYLCASSHLNGELFFGEGSRLTVL.

The rearrangement uses TRBV7-2 and TRBJ2-6, with TRBD2 as a possible D gene (7 bases). This CDR3 spans 15 amino acids. Germline assignment: CDR1 SGHTA and CDR2 FQGNSA. Trimming took 5 bases from V and 4 from J, leaving 12 bases between them. CDR3 in DNA: TGTGCCAGCAGCCCGGGGGGCGCCGGGGCCAACGTCCTGACTTTC. Translating gives CASSPGGAGANVLTF.

The genes are TRBV20-1 and TRBJ1-1, with D unclear. This CDR3 is 14 amino acids long. V lost 0 bases and J 1 base, leaving 9 bases between the germline ends. From germline, CDR1 is DFQATT and CDR2 SNEGSKA (reference sequence). CDR3: CSARESVGNTEAFF. The CDR3 DNA reads as TGCAGTGCTAGAGAGTCAGTAGGGAACACTGAAGCTTTCTTT.

This clonotype was seen many times. The chain uses TRBV24-1 and TRBJ2-1, with D unresolved. V was trimmed by 3 bases and J by 9 bases, leaving 11 bases between them. Germline V gene sequence: CDR1 KGHDR, CDR2 SFDVKD. The CDR3 runs 13 residues. CDR3: CATSDPWPGEQFF. CDR3 nucleotides: TGTGCCACCAGTGATCCATGGCCCGGTGAGCAGTTCTTC.

This clonotype was picked up a small number of times. The CDR3 sequence is CAISESVSGAANTGELFF. The CDR3 DNA reads TGTGCCATCAGTGAGTCGGTTAGCGGGGCCGCGAACACCGGGGAGCTGTTTTTT. V is TRBV10-3 and J is TRBJ2-2, with 8 bases identical to TRBD2. This CDR3 spans 18 amino acids. Germline assignment: CDR1 ENHRY and CDR2 SYGVKD. The V gene end was trimmed by 0 bases and the J gene end by 0 bases; junction bases not matched to a gene: 6.

The rearrangement joins TRBV7-2 to TRBJ2-2; the D gene is possibly TRBD2 (5 bases). The germline V and J ends were trimmed by 1 base and 7 bases, with 7 bases remaining between them. CDR3 size: 13 residues. The germline V gene has CDR1 SGHTA and CDR2 FQGNSA. DNA of the CDR3: TGTGCCAGCAGCTTAGGAGGGTACGGGGAGCTGTTTTTT. Protein product: CASSLGGYGELFF.

This clonotype was recorded a few times. V and J are TRBV20-1 and TRBJ1-2; TRBD1 might be the D (5 bases). CDR3 length equals 13 residues. Germline CDR1 is DFQATT and CDR2 is SNEGSKA (reference sequence). V lost 6 bases and J 4 bases, leaving 15 bases between the germline ends. CDR3 nucleotides: TGCAGTGCGGACGTTCAGGGTCCCTATGGCTACACCTTC. Translated, it gives CSADVQGPYGYTF.

This clonotype was observed at least ten times. The chain links TRBV9 to TRBJ2-4; D is ambiguous. The CDR3 has 13 amino acids. Germline CDR1 and CDR2: SGDLS and YYNGEE. V gave up 0 bases and J gave up 5 bases, with 6 bases separating them. The CDR3 bases are TGTGCCAGCAGCGTAGACTATGAAAACATTCAGTACTTC. It yields the protein CASSVDYENIQYF.

This chain uses TRBV7-3 with TRBJ1-1, with D uncertain. This CDR3 region has 13 residues. Germline CDR1 is SGHTA and CDR2 is FQGTGA. V lost 5 bases to trimming and J lost 1 base, with 8 bases between them. The CDR3 sequence is CASSRDQNTEAFF. The CDR3 coding sequence is TGTGCCAGCAGCCGGGATCAGAACACTGAAGCTTTCTTT.

This chain links TRBV4-2 with TRBJ2-2; D may be TRBD2 (6 bases). Trimming stripped 0 bases from V and 4 bases from J, with 12 bases between. The CDR3 loop spans 16 amino acids. Germline loops: CDR1 LGHNA, CDR2 YNFKEQ. The CDR3 bases are TGTGCCAGCAGCCAAGAAAAACTAGCCTCCACCGGGGAGCTGTTTTTT. Its translation is CASSQEKLASTGELFF.

In its sample, this clonotype was seen a few times. The V and J genes are TRBV28 and TRBJ2-7; D assignment may be TRBD1 or TRBD2 (5 bases each). Germline assignment: CDR1 MDHEN and CDR2 SYDVKM. CDR3 length: 15 amino acids. V was shortened by 8 bases and J by 2 bases, with 19 bases between the two germline ends. CDR3 sequence (DNA): TGTGCCAGCTCTCGGGGTGCAGGGCAGGCCTACGAGCAGTACTTC. It codes for CASSRGAGQAYEQYF.

Written as DNA, the CDR3 is TGTGCCAGCTCAGGAGTCGGACCAACAACTAATGAAAAACTGTTTTTT. It codes for CASSGVGPTTNEKLFF. The chain carries TRBV18 and TRBJ1-4; no definite D call. V was trimmed by 5 bases and J by 0 bases, leaving 13 bases between them. This CDR3 contains 16 residues. The germline V gene encodes CDR1 KGHSH and CDR2 LQKENI.